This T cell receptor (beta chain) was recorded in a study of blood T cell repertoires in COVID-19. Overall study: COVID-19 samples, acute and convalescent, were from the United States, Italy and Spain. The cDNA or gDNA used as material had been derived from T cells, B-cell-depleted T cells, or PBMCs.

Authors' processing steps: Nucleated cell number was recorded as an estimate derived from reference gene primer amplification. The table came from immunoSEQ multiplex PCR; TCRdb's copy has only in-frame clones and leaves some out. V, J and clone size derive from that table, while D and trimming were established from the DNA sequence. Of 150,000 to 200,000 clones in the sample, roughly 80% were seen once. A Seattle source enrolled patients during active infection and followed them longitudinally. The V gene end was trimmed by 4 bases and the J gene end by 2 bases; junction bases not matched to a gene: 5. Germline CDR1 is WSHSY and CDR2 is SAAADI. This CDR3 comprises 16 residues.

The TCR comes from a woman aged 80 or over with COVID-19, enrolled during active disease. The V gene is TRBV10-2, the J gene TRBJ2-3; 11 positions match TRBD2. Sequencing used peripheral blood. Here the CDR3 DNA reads TGCGCCAGCAGTGGGATAGCGGGGGGGACCACAGATACGCAGTATTTT. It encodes CASSGIAGGTTDTQYF.